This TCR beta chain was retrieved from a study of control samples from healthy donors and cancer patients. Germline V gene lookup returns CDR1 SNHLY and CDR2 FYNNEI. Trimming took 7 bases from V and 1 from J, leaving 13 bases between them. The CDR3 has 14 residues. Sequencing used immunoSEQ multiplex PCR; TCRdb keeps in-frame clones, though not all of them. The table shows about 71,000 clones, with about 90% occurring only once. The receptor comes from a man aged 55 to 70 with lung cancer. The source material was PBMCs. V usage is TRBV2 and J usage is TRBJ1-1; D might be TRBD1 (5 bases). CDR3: CASTLDGGNTEAFF. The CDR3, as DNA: TGTGCCAGCACCCTTGATGGGGGGAACACTGAAGCTTTCTTT.